This T cell receptor (beta chain) was found in a study of neurological immune-mediated disorders. A note on this clonotype: Antigen unknown.

Time point of the sample: longitudinal time-point 3. Study-wide results and caveats: It was HTLV-1-associated myelopathy that showed the most TCR clonal expansion, while multiple sclerosis showed the least, falling below healthy controls.

One entry per CDR3 protein results from TCRdb running MiXCR on the 5' RACE reads. Of roughly 100,000 distinct CDR3 sequences listed, roughly 10% are singletons. The V gene lost 1 base and the J gene lost 2 bases, with 28 bases spanning the gap. The CDR3 extends over 20 amino acids. The germline V gene encodes CDR1 SGHRS and CDR2 YFSETQ. V usage is TRBV5-1 and J usage is TRBJ2-7; D may be TRBD1 or TRBD2 (5 bases each). The TCR sequence derives from a female donor with HTLV-1-associated myelopathy (HAM/TSP). The sample consisted of PBMCs. The CDR3 loop is CASSLNPSVGPRLAPYEQYF. CDR3 DNA: TGCGCCAGCAGCTTGAATCCAAGCGTGGGGCCGAGGCTAGCACCCTACGAGCAGTACTTC.